This is a list of T cell receptor beta chains from one sample in a study of CD4 T cells in relation to SARS-CoV-2 and coronaviruses. Assay: immunoSEQ multiplex PCR; the TCRdb copy retains only in-frame clones and omits some. This sample has around 20,000 clones, with approximately 78% found just once. No antigen has been identified for these receptors. Sequencing input: CD4+ T cells from PBMCs, cultured in vitro. The receptors originated from a human donor in good health. Each CDR3 is given with its conserved first and last residue. Fields, in order: J gene, V gene, CDR3 protein.

J: TRBJ2-2
V: TRBV19
CDR3: CASSAGLVTGELFF

J: TRBJ1-1
V: TRBV6-5
CDR3: CASSLRTGRDTEAFF

J: TRBJ1-6
V: TRBV5-1
CDR3: CASSSTGGDSPLHF

J: TRBJ1-5
V: TRBV15
CDR3: CATSRVGQPQHF

J: TRBJ2-1
V: TRBV5-1
CDR3: CASSLLAAGGYNEQFF

J: TRBJ2-3
V: TRBV5-1
CDR3: CASSLVKPTDTQYF

J: TRBJ1-3
V: TRBV30
CDR3: CAWSVRAGGNTIYF

J: TRBJ2-2
V: TRBV7-6
CDR3: CASSLAAGQGSGELFF

J: TRBJ2-6
V: TRBV24-1
CDR3: CATSVWDRDSGANVLTF

J: TRBJ2-1
V: TRBV6-5
CDR3: CASSRDRGNHEQFF

J: TRBJ2-1
V: TRBV27
CDR3: CASSSPSSYNEQFF

J: TRBJ2-5
V: TRBV5-1
CDR3: CASSLSGRAEETQYF

J: TRBJ1-6
V: TRBV21-1
CDR3: CASTQRAGLSGNNSPLHF

J: TRBJ2-2
V: TRBV5-1
CDR3: CASMIRGGTGELFF

J: TRBJ1-1
V: TRBV5-1
CDR3: CASSWGQGASAEAFF

J: TRBJ2-3
V: TRBV20-1
CDR3: CSASPRLAAYVTQYF

J: TRBJ2-1
V: TRBV6-2/TRBV6-3
CDR3: CASSSEPSLAGNEQFF

J: TRBJ2-2
V: TRBV5-1
CDR3: CASSLWGQGNTGELFF

J: TRBJ2-5
V: TRBV6-1
CDR3: CASSERGAETQYF

J: TRBJ2-3
V: TRBV6-5
CDR3: CASSTDRGRTDTQYF

J: TRBJ1-4
V: TRBV5-1
CDR3: CASSFGATNEKLFF

J: TRBJ2-2
V: TRBV5-4
CDR3: CASSPPGRPSTGELFF

J: TRBJ2-5
V: TRBV7-3
CDR3: CASSPGGRETQYF

J: TRBJ1-5
V: TRBV18
CDR3: CASSPPGQGFNQPQHF

J: TRBJ1-6
V: TRBV7-6
CDR3: CASSLAARANNSPLHF

J: TRBJ1-1
V: TRBV6-6
CDR3: CASKTGRGGNTEAFF

J: TRBJ1-3
V: TRBV3-1/TRBV3-2
CDR3: CASSQDRRAGNTIYF

J: TRBJ2-1
V: TRBV7-2
CDR3: CASSLALSGHNEQFF

J: TRBJ2-7
V: TRBV20-1
CDR3: CSASILAGVSEQYF

J: TRBJ2-1
V: TRBV3-1/TRBV3-2
CDR3: CASSQQRGGLSYNEQFF

J: TRBJ2-1
V: TRBV19
CDR3: CASRRAGGLTYNEQFF

J: TRBJ1-4
V: TRBV2
CDR3: CASGRFRRMNEKLFF

J: TRBJ2-6
V: TRBV7-2
CDR3: CASSLGQGRGGANVLTF

J: TRBJ2-1
V: TRBV3-1/TRBV3-2
CDR3: CASRGLAYNEQFF

J: TRBJ2-1
V: TRBV30
CDR3: CACTTGHEQFF

J: TRBJ1-1
V: TRBV6-5
CDR3: CASSEGPWTEAFF

J: TRBJ2-2
V: TRBV24-1
CDR3: CATSDGQVAGELFF

J: TRBJ2-3
V: TRBV10-2
CDR3: CASSGRLPATDTQYF

J: TRBJ1-6
V: TRBV6-1
CDR3: CASSESGGSPYNSPLHF

J: TRBJ2-1
V: TRBV27
CDR3: CASSLRLANNEQFF

J: TRBJ2-6
V: TRBV29-1
CDR3: CSVLDRVPSGANVLTF

J: TRBJ2-1
V: TRBV2
CDR3: CASGSGVAYNEQFF

J: TRBJ1-1
V: TRBV18
CDR3: CASSIAGNTEAFF

J: TRBJ1-1
V: TRBV29-1
CDR3: CSGLQGINTEAFF

J: TRBJ1-5
V: TRBV7-2
CDR3: CASSYDRTQPQHF

J: TRBJ1-2
V: TRBV24-1
CDR3: CATSDPHSYGYTF

J: TRBJ2-5
V: TRBV4-1
CDR3: CASSQEHRGWGMTQYF

J: TRBJ2-5
V: TRBV19
CDR3: CASSPGTGEETQYF

J: TRBJ2-7
V: TRBV7-9
CDR3: CASSRLAGSYEQYF

J: TRBJ1-5
V: TRBV20-1
CDR3: CSASELGGNQPQHF

J: TRBJ2-7
V: TRBV12-3/TRBV12-4
CDR3: CASSYNPYEQYF